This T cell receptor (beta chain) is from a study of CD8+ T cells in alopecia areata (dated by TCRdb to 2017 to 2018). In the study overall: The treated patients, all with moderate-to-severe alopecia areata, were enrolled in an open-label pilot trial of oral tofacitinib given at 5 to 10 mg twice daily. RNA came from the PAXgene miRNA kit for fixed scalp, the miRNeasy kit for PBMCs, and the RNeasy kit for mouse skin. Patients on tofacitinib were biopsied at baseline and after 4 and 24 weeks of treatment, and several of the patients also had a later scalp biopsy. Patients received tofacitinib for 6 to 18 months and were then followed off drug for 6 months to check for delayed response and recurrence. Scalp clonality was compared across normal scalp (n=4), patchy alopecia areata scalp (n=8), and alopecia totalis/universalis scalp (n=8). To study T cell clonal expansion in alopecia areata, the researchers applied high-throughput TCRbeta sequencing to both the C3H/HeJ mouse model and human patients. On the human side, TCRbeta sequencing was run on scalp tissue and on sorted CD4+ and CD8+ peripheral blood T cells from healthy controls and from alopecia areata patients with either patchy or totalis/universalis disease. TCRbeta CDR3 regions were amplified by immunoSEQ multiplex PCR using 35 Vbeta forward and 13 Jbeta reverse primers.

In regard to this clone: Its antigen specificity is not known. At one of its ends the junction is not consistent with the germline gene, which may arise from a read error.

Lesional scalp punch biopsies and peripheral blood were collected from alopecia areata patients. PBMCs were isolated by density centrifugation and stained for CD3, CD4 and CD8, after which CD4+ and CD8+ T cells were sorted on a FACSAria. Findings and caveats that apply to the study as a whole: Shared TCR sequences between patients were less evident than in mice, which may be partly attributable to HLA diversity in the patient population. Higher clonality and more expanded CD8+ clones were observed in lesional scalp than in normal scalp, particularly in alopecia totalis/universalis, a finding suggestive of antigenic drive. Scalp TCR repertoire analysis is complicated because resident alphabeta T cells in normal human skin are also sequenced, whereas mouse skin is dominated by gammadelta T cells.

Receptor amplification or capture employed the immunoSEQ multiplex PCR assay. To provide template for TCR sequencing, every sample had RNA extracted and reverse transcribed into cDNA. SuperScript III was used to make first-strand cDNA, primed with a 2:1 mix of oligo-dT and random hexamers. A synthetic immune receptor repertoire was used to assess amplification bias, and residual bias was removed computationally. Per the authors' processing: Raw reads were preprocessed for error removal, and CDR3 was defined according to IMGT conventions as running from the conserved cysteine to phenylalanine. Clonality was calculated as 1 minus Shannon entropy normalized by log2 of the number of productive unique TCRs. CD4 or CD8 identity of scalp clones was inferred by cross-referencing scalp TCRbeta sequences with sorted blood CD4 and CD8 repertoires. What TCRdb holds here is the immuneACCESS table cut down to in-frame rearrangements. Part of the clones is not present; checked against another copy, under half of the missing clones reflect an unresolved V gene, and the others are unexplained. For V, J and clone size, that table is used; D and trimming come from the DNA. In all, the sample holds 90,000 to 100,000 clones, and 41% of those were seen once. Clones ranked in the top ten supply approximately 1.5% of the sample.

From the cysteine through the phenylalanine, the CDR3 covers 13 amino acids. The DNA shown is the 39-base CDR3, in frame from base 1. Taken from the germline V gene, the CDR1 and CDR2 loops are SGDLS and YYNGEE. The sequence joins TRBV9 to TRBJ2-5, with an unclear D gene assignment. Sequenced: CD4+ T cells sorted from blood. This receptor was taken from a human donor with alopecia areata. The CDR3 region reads CASSVGMEETQYF. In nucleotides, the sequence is TGTGCCAGCAGCGTAGGTATGGAAGAGACCCAATACTTC.